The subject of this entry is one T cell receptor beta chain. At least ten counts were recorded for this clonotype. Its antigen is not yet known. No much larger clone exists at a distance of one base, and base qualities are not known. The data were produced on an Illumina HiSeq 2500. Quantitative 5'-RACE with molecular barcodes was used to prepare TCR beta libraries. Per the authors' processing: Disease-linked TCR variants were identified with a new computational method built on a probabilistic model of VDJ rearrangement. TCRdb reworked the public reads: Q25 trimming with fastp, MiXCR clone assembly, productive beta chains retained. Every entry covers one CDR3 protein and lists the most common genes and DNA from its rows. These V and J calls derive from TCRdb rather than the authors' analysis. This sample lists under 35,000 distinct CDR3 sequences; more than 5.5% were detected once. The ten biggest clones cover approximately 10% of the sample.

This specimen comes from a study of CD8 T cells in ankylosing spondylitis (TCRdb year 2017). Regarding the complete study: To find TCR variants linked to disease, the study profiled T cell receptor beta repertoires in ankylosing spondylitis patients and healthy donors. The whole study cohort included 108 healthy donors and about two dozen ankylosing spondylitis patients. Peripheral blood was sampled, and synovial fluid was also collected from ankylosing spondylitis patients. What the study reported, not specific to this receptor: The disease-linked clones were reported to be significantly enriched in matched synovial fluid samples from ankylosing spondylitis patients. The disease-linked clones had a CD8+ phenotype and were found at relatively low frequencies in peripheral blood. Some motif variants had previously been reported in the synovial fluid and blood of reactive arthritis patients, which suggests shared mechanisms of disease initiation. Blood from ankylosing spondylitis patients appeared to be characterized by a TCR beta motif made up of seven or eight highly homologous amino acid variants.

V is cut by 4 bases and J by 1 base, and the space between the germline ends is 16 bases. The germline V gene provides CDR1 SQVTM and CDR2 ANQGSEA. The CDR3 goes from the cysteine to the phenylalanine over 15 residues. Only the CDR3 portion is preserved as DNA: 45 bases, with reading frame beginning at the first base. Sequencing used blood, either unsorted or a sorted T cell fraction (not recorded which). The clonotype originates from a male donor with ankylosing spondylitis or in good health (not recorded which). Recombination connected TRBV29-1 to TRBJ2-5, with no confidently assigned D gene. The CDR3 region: CSVARGSNSQETQYF. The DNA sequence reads TGCAGCGTTGCCCGTGGCAGTAACAGCCAAGAGACCCAGTACTTC.